The next 5 T cell receptor beta chains were all read from a single sample in a study of breast tumors, draining lymph nodes, adjacent tissues. TCRdb re-analysed the multiplex PCR reads in MiXCR, keeping a single row per CDR3 protein. This sample carries approximately 210,000 distinct CDR3 sequences, roughly a third of them seen once, and the ten largest clones take roughly 3.5%. Axillary draining lymph nodes of breast cancer patients supplied the node samples. The sample taken for sequencing was axillary lymph node tissue. These TCRs come from a female donor with breast cancer. Some clones in this sample may be carry-over from other donors' samples.

In regard to this clonotype: Since the CDR3 does not end with the conserved phenylalanine or tryptophan, this likely comes from a read error. The J gene is TRBJ1-2, the V gene TRBV7-3; a weak D match, TRBD1 (5 bases). Per the germline V gene, CDR1 is SGHTA and CDR2 is FQGTGA. The CDR3 is 14 residues long. This CDR3 reads CASSLTARADGYTL. The CDR3 DNA follows: TGTGCCAGTAGCTTAACGGCCAGGGCTGATGGCTACACCCTC.

This clonotype was detected many times. The chain recombines TRBV2 with TRBJ1-5; TRBD1 might be the D (5 bases). Germline V CDR1 and CDR2: SNHLY, FYNNEI. The CDR3 is made up of 15 amino acids. V dropped 0 bases and J dropped 9 bases, with 15 bases sitting between them. The CDR3: CASSEAPGRVAPQHF. CDR3 coding DNA: TGTGCCAGCAGTGAAGCGCCGGGCAGGGTAGCGCCCCAGCATTTT.

This clonotype was observed a few times. A much larger clone differs from this one at a single base, so this may be a read error. The CDR3 does not end in the conserved phenylalanine or tryptophan, so this is likely a read error. CDR3 sequence (DNA): TGTGCCAGCAGCCCGAGCGGGACTACCTACGAGCAGTACCTC. This sequence encodes CASSPSGTTYEQYL. V gene TRBV7-9 combines with J gene TRBJ2-7; 7 bases are a match to TRBD2. The length of the CDR3 is 14 residues. Germline V gene lookup returns CDR1 SEHNR and CDR2 FQNEAQ (reference sequence). The ends lost 5 bases at V and 2 bases at J; junction bases unmatched: 6.

This clonotype was counted at least ten times. V gene TRBV11-3 combines with J gene TRBJ2-1; TRBD2 is a possible D gene (5 bases). The CDR3 extends over 15 amino acids. Germline-derived CDR1 and CDR2 are SGHNT and YENEEA. The V end lost 0 bases, the J end lost 2 bases, and 8 bases lay between the germline ends. The DNA of the CDR3 is TGTGCCAGCAGCTTAGATTACGGGGCCTACAATGAGCAGTTCTTC. Translation gives CASSLDYGAYNEQFF.

The chain has TRBV6-1 and TRBJ2-6; 9 bases match TRBD1. V lost 1 base and J lost 10; bases outside the gene matches: 2. This CDR3 has 14 amino acids. Germline V CDR1 and CDR2: MNHNS, SASEGT. Here the CDR3 reads CASSEGQGGNVLTF. Here the CDR3 DNA reads TGTGCCAGCAGTGAAGGACAGGGGGGTAACGTCCTGACTTTC.